This passage covers 15 T cell receptor beta chains from one sample sequenced in a study of long-term antiretroviral therapy in people with HIV. The run of the v3.0 immunoSEQ assay was at survey level. Clones were sequenced by immunoSEQ multiplex PCR, and TCRdb holds only the in-frame ones, with some missing. The sample holds around 28,000 clones, approximately 80% seen once. The sequencing used unsorted PBMCs, collected almost 2.9 years after starting antiretroviral therapy. The receptors come from a man aged 25 to 45 with HIV.

CDR3 bases: TGCGCCAGCCGAGCTTATTCGGCAGCCATTAGAGGAGAGACCCAGTACTTC. This encodes CASRAYSAAIRGETQYF. The chain carries TRBV5-1 and TRBJ2-5; D gene uncertain. In germline, CDR1 is SGHRS, CDR2 YFSETQ. V was pared by 7 bases and J by 4 bases, with 26 bases between. This CDR3 has 17 residues. Combining the CDR3 with reference TRBV5-1 and TRBJ2-5 gives the whole variable domain KAGVTQTPRYLIKTRGQQVTLSCSPISGHRSVSWYQQTPGQGLQFLFEYFSETQRNKGNFPGRFSGRQFSNSRSEMNVSTLELGDSALYLCASRAYSAAIRGETQYFGPGTRLLVL.

The chain uses TRBV7-6 and TRBJ1-5, with D maybe TRBD1 (6 bases). This CDR3 has 14 residues. CDR1 is SGHVS and CDR2 is FNYEAQ in the germline V gene. Trimming left V 6 bases short and J 7 bases short, with 16 bases between. The CDR3 bases are TGTGCCAGCAGTCCTTACAGGGTCGGCCAGCCCCAGCATTTT. Protein: CASSPYRVGQPQHF.

This clone has a handful of counts. The chain recombines TRBV9 with TRBJ2-7, with D possibly TRBD2 on 5 matching bases. The CDR3 consists of 14 residues. V dropped 0 bases and J dropped 5 bases, with 12 bases sitting between them. In germline, CDR1 is SGDLS, CDR2 YYNGEE. This CDR3 reads CASSVGGSTHEQYF. CDR3 bases: TGTGCCAGCAGCGTAGGAGGGAGCACCCACGAGCAGTACTTC. Looking up the rest from reference TRBV9 and TRBJ2-7 gives the full variable domain: DSGVTQTPKHLITATGQRVTLRCSPRSGDLSVYWYQQSLDQGLQFLIQYYNGEERAKGNILERFSAQQFPDLHSELNLSSLELGDSALYFCASSVGGSTHEQYFGPGTRLTVT.

The chain employs TRBV15 and TRBJ1-2, with a weak D call TRBD1 (5 bases). Germline V gives CDR1 LNHNV, CDR2 YYDKDF (reference sequence). V lost 4 bases and J 6 bases, leaving 15 bases between the germline ends. The CDR3 runs to 14 residues. The CDR3 bases are TGTGCCACCAGCACCCGAGTCACAGGCGATGGCTACACCTTC. This encodes CATSTRVTGDGYTF.

The chain couples TRBV11-1 to TRBJ2-7; D may be TRBD1 (6 bases). V was cut by 4 bases and J by 3 bases, with 10 bases left in between. CDR1 and CDR2 from the germline V gene are SGHAT and FQDESV (reference sequence). The length of the CDR3 is 13 residues. CDR3 nucleotide sequence: TGTGCCAGCAGCTACCGAGGGGGCTACGAGCAGTACTTC. This translates into CASSYRGGYEQYF.

This clone was found once. This chain connects TRBV5-1 to TRBJ1-6; TRBD1 aligns across 9 bases. The CDR3 sequence is 16 residues long. After removal of 4 bases from V and 8 bases from J, the junction contained 10 bases not matched to a gene. The germline CDR1 and CDR2 sequences are SGHRS and YFSETQ. CDR3 nucleotides: TGCGCCAGCAGCAACGCCGGACAGGGGAGGGATTCACCCCTCCACTTT. Its protein is CASSNAGQGRDSPLHF.

The chain carries TRBV18 and TRBJ2-7, with 11 bases fitting TRBD1. The V gene's germline CDR1 is KGHSH and CDR2 LQKENI. With V trimmed by 0 bases and J by 3 bases, 1 base remained unmatched. The CDR3 is made up of 15 amino acids. The CDR3 nucleotides read TGTGCCAGCTCACCACCCGGGACAGGGGGCTACGAGCAGTACTTC. It codes for CASSPPGTGGYEQYF.

This clone was seen just once. The chain recombines TRBV11-2 with TRBJ2-2, with no clear D. The CDR3 has 15 amino acids. V was trimmed by 0 bases and J by 8 bases, leaving 13 bases between them. In germline, CDR1 is SGHAT, CDR2 FQNNGV. In DNA, the CDR3 is TGTGCCAGCAGCTTAGACTTCGCCAGTGGAGGGGAGCTGTTTTTT. It encodes CASSLDFASGGELFF.

The chain carries TRBV28 and TRBJ2-4, with 8 nucleotides matching TRBD2. The CDR3 has 16 amino acids. In germline, CDR1 is MDHEN, CDR2 SYDVKM. The V segment lost 1 base and the J segment 0 bases; nucleotides outside the gene matches: 2. The CDR3 nucleotides are TGTGCCAGCAGTTTATCGAGCGGGAGAGCCAAAAACATTCAGTACTTC. It is translated as CASSLSSGRAKNIQYF.

The chain links TRBV18 to TRBJ1-6; D is possibly TRBD1 (5 bases). Trimming pared 0 bases from V and 10 bases from J, leaving 10 bases between. The CDR3 length is 14 residues. Germline CDR1 is KGHSH and CDR2 is LQKENI. The CDR3 region is CASSPPDGASPLHF. The CDR3 nucleotides read TGTGCCAGCTCACCACCGGATGGGGCCTCACCCCTCCACTTT.

The rearrangement uses TRBV6-5 and TRBJ1-1; TRBD1 is a possible D gene (6 bases). Germline CDR1 and CDR2: MNHEY and SVGAGI. The V end lost 2 bases, the J end lost 4 bases, and 14 bases lay between the germline ends. CDR3 size: 15 residues. CDR3 nucleotide sequence: TGTGCCAGCAGTTACATTCAGGGGTTATCCACTGAAGCTTTCTTT. This encodes CASSYIQGLSTEAFF.

V usage is TRBV5-8 and J usage is TRBJ1-1; D might be TRBD1 (5 bases). V lost 0 bases, J lost 1 base, and 7 bases lay in between. CDR3 length: 14 residues. Germline values: CDR1 SGHTS, CDR2 YDEGEE. Here the CDR3 DNA reads TGTGCCAGCAGCTTGGCAGGGACGAACACTGAAGCTTTCTTT. It encodes CASSLAGTNTEAFF.

The rearrangement links TRBV7-6 to TRBJ2-7; possibly TRBD1 for D (6 bases). Germline CDR1 reads SGHVS; CDR2 reads FNYEAQ. The CDR3 is 13 residues long. The V gene lost 5 bases and the J gene lost 6 bases, with 14 bases spanning the gap. The CDR3 bases are TGTGCCAGCAGCAACAAACAGGGTGGCGAGCAGTACTTC. Its protein product is CASSNKQGGEQYF.

The J gene is TRBJ1-2, the V gene TRBV6-1, with D uncertain. CDR3 length: 12 residues. V lost 7 bases to trimming and J lost 4 bases, with 10 bases between them. CDR1 and CDR2 from the germline V gene are MNHNS and SASEGT. CDR3 DNA: TGTGCCAGCATGCAATCCGGCTATGGCTACACCTTC. Translating it yields CASMQSGYGYTF.

This chain joins TRBV7-3 and TRBJ2-3; D gene ambiguous. The germline V gene encodes CDR1 SGHTA and CDR2 FQGTGA. Between the trimmed V and J ends, which lost 5 bases and 5 bases, there was a span of 14 bases. The CDR3 has 14 residues. The CDR3 spells CASSPPGRRDTQYF. Here the CDR3 DNA reads TGTGCCAGCAGCCCCCCCGGCCGCAGAGATACGCAGTATTTT.